Listed below are T cell receptor beta chains from one sample, sequenced in a study of blood T cell repertoires in COVID-19. Clones were read by immunoSEQ multiplex PCR, and TCRdb kept only the in-frame ones, dropping some. This table has approximately 300,000 clones, approximately 86% appearing once. The sample consisted of PBMCs or T cells enriched from blood (not recorded which). These receptors originate from a woman aged 18-29 years who had recovered from COVID-19. The CDR3 runs from the conserved cysteine through the conserved F or W. A D gene is named only where the DNA matches it firmly. For some rows the clone size is stated as once, few or many, or as a class when expanded; others skip it.

j_call	d_call	clone_size	cdr3_length	v_call	cdr3_aa	cdr3_nt
TRBJ1-1	-	-	12	TRBV29-1	CSVDIMNTEAFF	TGCAGCGTTGATATTATGAACACTGAAGCTTTCTTT
TRBJ2-5	TRBD1	-	13	TRBV28	CASRGTGPETQYF	TGTGCCAGCAGGGGGACAGGGCCAGAGACCCAGTACTTC
TRBJ1-5	-	few	16	TRBV14	CASSQGRDVPNQPQHF	TGTGCCAGCAGCCAAGGGAGGGATGTGCCCAATCAGCCCCAGCATTTT
TRBJ2-1	TRBD1	-	15	TRBV7-2	CASSRGQGDYNEQFF	TGTGCCAGCAGCAGGGGACAGGGAGATTACAATGAGCAGTTCTTC
TRBJ2-3	-	-	15	TRBV4-1	CASSHLPGGPDTQYF	TGCGCCAGCAGCCACCTCCCGGGGGGCCCAGATACGCAGTATTTT
TRBJ1-5	-	-	16	TRBV4-1	CASSQDAGFLNQPQHF	TGCGCCAGCAGCCAAGATGCAGGGTTTTTGAATCAGCCCCAGCATTTT
TRBJ1-2	-	-	15	TRBV7-2	CASSLGGGTNYGYTF	TGTGCCAGCAGCTTAGGGGGGGGTACAAACTATGGCTACACCTTC
TRBJ1-2	-	-	13	TRBV5-1	CASSLNSQAGYTF	TGCGCCAGCAGCTTGAACAGCCAAGCGGGATACACCTTC
TRBJ2-3	-	-	14	TRBV11-2	CASSLARATDTQYF	TGTGCCAGCAGCTTAGCCAGGGCCACAGATACGCAGTATTTT
TRBJ2-2	TRBD2	-	16	TRBV5-1	CASRLAGGTNTGELFF	TGCGCCAGCCGACTAGCGGGAGGAACGAACACCGGGGAGCTGTTTTTT
TRBJ2-1	-	-	14	TRBV19	CASSIDPGRRSQFF	TGTGCCAGTAGTATAGACCCAGGGAGGAGATCCCAGTTCTTC
TRBJ1-5	-	-	15	TRBV7-2	CASSLGLYSNQPQHF	TGTGCCAGCAGCTTAGGTCTATATAGCAATCAGCCCCAGCATTTT
TRBJ2-3	-	-	14	TRBV6-2/TRBV6-3	CASSDRRVTDTQYF	TGTGCCAGCAGTGACAGGAGAGTCACAGATACGCAGTATTTT
TRBJ2-3	TRBD2	-	14	TRBV18	CASSPGTSMDTQYF	TGTGCCAGCTCACCCGGGACTAGTATGGATACGCAGTATTTT
TRBJ1-1	-	-	14	TRBV9	CASSYRTENTEAFF	TGTGCCAGCAGCTACCGGACAGAAAACACTGAAGCTTTCTTT
TRBJ1-2	TRBD1	-	16	TRBV7-8	CASTELGTEANYGYTF	TGTGCCAGCACGGAACTCGGGACAGAAGCTAACTATGGCTACACCTTC
TRBJ2-3	-	-	12	TRBV7-2	CASSLDRRTQYF	TGTGCCAGCAGCTTAGACCGCAGAACGCAGTATTTT
TRBJ2-2	TRBD1	-	15	TRBV2	CASNTDRATAGELFF	TGTGCCAGCAACACGGACAGGGCAACCGCCGGGGAGCTGTTTTTT
TRBJ1-1	-	-	13	TRBV21-1	CASSKDGGAGAFF	TGTGCCAGCAGCAAAGATGGGGGCGCGGGAGCTTTCTTT